This note documents a single T cell receptor (beta chain) sequence. These data belong to a study of T cell changes during pregnancy in multiple sclerosis. The CDR3 consists of 14 residues. V trimming: 4 bases; J trimming: 1 base; junction bases outside the gene matches: 1. CDR1 and CDR2 from the germline V gene are SNHLY and FYNNEI. Sequencing used immunoSEQ multiplex PCR; TCRdb keeps in-frame clones, though not all of them. The table records some 28,000 clones, around nine tenths of them present only once. The chain has TRBV2 and TRBJ2-1; 7 bases are shared with TRBD2. This sequence was found in a female donor with multiple sclerosis, enrolled in a pregnancy study. The sequencing used CD8+ T cells from peripheral blood mononuclear cells, collected before pregnancy. Written as DNA, the CDR3 is TGTGCCAGCAGTGGCGGGGGTTCCTACAATGAGCAGTTCTTC. This codes for CASSGGGSYNEQFF.